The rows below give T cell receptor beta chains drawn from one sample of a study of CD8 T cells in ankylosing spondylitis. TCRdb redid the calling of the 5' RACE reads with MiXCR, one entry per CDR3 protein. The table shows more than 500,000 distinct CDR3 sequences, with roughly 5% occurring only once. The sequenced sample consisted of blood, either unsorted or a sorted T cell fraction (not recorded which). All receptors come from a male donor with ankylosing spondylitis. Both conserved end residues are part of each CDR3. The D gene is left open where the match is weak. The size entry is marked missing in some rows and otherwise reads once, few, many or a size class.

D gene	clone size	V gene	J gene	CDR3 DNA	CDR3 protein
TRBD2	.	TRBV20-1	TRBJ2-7	TGCAGTGCTAGACTTGTAGGGAGGGGAGACAACGAGCAGTACTTC	CSARLVGRGDNEQYF
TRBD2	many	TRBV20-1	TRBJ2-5	TGCAGTGCTAGAGTAGCGGGGAGGTACCAAGAGACCCAGTACTTC	CSARVAGRYQETQYF
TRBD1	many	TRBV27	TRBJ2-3	TGTGCCAGCAGTTTAGGGACAGCCACAGATACGCAGTATTTT	CASSLGTATDTQYF
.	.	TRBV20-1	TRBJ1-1	TGCAGCGCTAGGGGCCAGGACACGGGCTCCATGAACACTGAAGCTTTCTTT	CSARGQDTGSMNTEAFF
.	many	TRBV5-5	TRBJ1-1	TGTGCCAGCAGCTTGGGTCCAGCCAGTCTGAACACTGAAGCTTTCTTT	CASSLGPASLNTEAFF
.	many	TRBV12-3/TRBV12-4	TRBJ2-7	TGTGCCAGCAGTTTAGACGCGGAGGCCTACGAGCAGTACTTC	CASSLDAEAYEQYF
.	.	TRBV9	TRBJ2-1	TGTGCCAGCAGCGTAGGAGCTGAGCAGTTCTTC	CASSVGAEQFF
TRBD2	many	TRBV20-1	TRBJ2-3	TGCAGTGCTATACCAGCGGGGGACACAGATACGCAGTATTTT	CSAIPAGDTDTQYF
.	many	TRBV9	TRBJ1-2	TGTGCCAGCAGCGTAGCTTCAAGGGGAAACTATGGCTACACCTTC	CASSVASRGNYGYTF
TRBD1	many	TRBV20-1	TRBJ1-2	TGCAGTGCTAGAGTCCAGGGGGCGCTTGGCTACACCTTC	CSARVQGALGYTF
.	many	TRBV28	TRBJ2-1	TGTGCCAGCAGTTTGCCCCGGAGCTCCTACAATGAGCAGTTCTTC	CASSLPRSSYNEQFF
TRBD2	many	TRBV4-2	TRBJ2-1	TGTGCCAGCAGCCAAGATGGCACTAGCGGGGTGAATGAGCAGTTCTTC	CASSQDGTSGVNEQFF
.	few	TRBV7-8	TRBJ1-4	TGTGCCAGCAGCCCCTTGGAACCAGGGTGGGAAAAACTGTTTTTT	CASSPLEPGWEKLFF
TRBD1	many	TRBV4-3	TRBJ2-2	TGCGCCAGCAGCCAAGAGGCAGGGGGCGGAATCGGGGAGCTGTTTTTT	CASSQEAGGGIGELFF
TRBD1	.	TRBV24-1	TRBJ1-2	TGTGCCACCAGTGACGGACAGGAAACCTATGGCTACACCTTC	CATSDGQETYGYTF
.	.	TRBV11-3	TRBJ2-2	TGTGCCAGCACTCACAACAGGGACACCACCGGGGAGCTGTTTTTT	CASTHNRDTTGELFF
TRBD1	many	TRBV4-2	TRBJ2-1	TGTGCCAGCAGCCAAGATTGGAGGGGGGACAGGGGCAATGAGCAGTTCTTC	CASSQDWRGDRGNEQFF
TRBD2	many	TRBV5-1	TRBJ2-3	TGCGCCAGCAGCTTGAAGCGGGAGGAATGGGATACGCAGTATTTT	CASSLKREEWDTQYF
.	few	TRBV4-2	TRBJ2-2	TGTGCCAGCAGCCTAACGTCGGGGGCGCTGGCGGTCACCGGGGAGCTGTTTTTT	CASSLTSGALAVTGELFF
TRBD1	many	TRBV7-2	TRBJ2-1	TGTGCCAGCAGCTTAGGGGGACAGGTGACAGGCAATGAGCAGTTCTTC	CASSLGGQVTGNEQFF
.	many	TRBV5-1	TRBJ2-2	TGCGCCAGCAGCTTGTTTTCCCGGAGCGGGGAGCTGTTTTTT	CASSLFSRSGELFF
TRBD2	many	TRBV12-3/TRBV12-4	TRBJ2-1	TGTGCCAGCAGGACCCTAGCGGGAGCGCATGAGCAGTTCTTC	CASRTLAGAHEQFF
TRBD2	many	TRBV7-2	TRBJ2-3	TGTGCCAGCAGAGGCGGACTAGCGGGAGGGGATACGCAGTATTTT	CASRGGLAGGDTQYF
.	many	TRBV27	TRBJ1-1	TGTGCCAGCAGCCTAGGGTCAGACGCTGAAGCTTTCTTT	CASSLGSDAEAFF
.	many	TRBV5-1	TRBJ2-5	TGCGCCAGCAGCTTGGCCTTGGCCGTTTGGACGGGAGAGACCCAGTACTTC	CASSLALAVWTGETQYF
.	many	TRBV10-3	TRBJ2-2	TGTGCCATCAATTCAGACATCCTCCCCGGGGAGCTGTTTTTT	CAINSDILPGELFF
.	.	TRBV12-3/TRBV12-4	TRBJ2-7	TGTGCCAGCAGGATAATGTCGGGGTACGAGCAGTACTTC	CASRIMSGYEQYF
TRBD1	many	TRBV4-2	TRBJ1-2	TGTGCCAGCAGCCAAGATTCTTGGGGGCGACAGGGGGCGCAGGGAAACTATGGCTACACCTTC	CASSQDSWGRQGAQGNYGYTF
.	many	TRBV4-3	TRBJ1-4	TGCGCCAGCAGCCGGGCCTGGGGAGAAAAACTGTTTTTT	CASSRAWGEKLFF
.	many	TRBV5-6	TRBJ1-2	TGTGCCAGCAGCTTAATCCGGGGGCGCTATGGCTACACCTTC	CASSLIRGRYGYTF
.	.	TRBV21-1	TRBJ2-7	TGTGCCAGCACCACAACCCGGGACGGACCTACCTACGAGCAGTACTTC	CASTTTRDGPTYEQYF